These 25 T cell receptor beta chains share one sample of origin, sequenced in a study of T cell responses to AZD1222 COVID-19 vaccine. Generated by immunoSEQ multiplex PCR, the TCRdb table keeps only in-frame clones and is missing some. This sample has about 81,000 clones, with roughly 85% found just once. Sample: peripheral blood, taken 28 days after the second AZD1222 dose. These receptors were collected from an adult who received the AZD1222 COVID-19 vaccine.

This clone was observed once. The chain is built from TRBV3-1 (or the pseudogene TRBV3-2) and TRBJ2-5; no reliable D call. V was shortened by 0 bases and J by 4 bases, with 12 bases between the two germline ends. The CDR3 extends over 15 amino acids. The germline V gene encodes CDR1 LGHDT and CDR2 YNNKEL (reference sequence). The CDR3 protein is CASSQDYLPGETQYF. The CDR3 region has the DNA TGTGCCAGCAGCCAAGATTACCTCCCCGGAGAGACCCAGTACTTC.

V gene TRBV20-1 combines with J gene TRBJ1-1; D ambiguous. The CDR3 runs 11 residues. The V end lost 4 bases, the J end lost 0 bases, and 3 bases lay between the germline ends. Germline lookup yields CDR1 DFQATT and CDR2 SNEGSKA (reference sequence). CDR3 bases: TGCAGTGCTACCATGAACACTGAAGCTTTCTTT. The encoded protein is CSATMNTEAFF.

The chain is built from TRBV9 and TRBJ1-4, with a possible D match to TRBD1 (5 bases). The germline CDR1 and CDR2 sequences are SGDLS and YYNGEE. This CDR3 is 14 amino acids long. V lost 1 base and J 13 bases, leaving 17 bases between the germline ends. Here the CDR3 reads CASSVSGSLGRLFF. CDR3 nucleotides: TGTGCCAGCAGCGTATCAGGGTCTCTCGGAAGACTGTTTTTT.

The chain employs TRBV5-4 and TRBJ1-2; 9 positions match TRBD1. V was clipped by 4 bases and J by 4 bases; unmatched bases: 5. From germline, CDR1 is SGHNT and CDR2 YYREEE (reference sequence). The CDR3 is 14 amino acids. The CDR3 loop is CASSPGQGFYGYTF. DNA of the CDR3: TGTGCCAGCAGCCCGGGACAGGGCTTCTATGGCTACACCTTC. The full variable domain, in which reference TRBV5-4 and TRBJ1-2 provide the parts outside the CDR3, is ETGVTQSPTHLIKTRGQQVTLRCSSQSGHNTVSWYQQALGQGPQFIFQYYREEENGRGNFPPRFSGLQFPNYSSELNVNALELDDSALYLCASSPGQGFYGYTFGSGTRLTVV.

V is TRBV28 and J is TRBJ1-1; D is unresolved. This CDR3 comprises 13 residues. CDR1 is MDHEN, CDR2 SYDVKM, per germline. Trimming took 7 bases from V and 3 from J, leaving 12 bases between them. Here the CDR3 reads CASNQRGYTEAFF. Here the CDR3 DNA reads TGTGCCAGCAACCAACGTGGGTACACTGAAGCTTTCTTT.

The gene calls are TRBV19 and TRBJ2-7; no clear D. Trimming left V 3 bases short and J 0 bases short, with 9 bases between. CDR1 LNHDA and CDR2 SQIVND come from the germline V gene (reference sequence). The CDR3 covers 14 residues. The CDR3 loop is CASSIAEFSYEQYF. CDR3 DNA: TGTGCCAGTAGTATCGCAGAATTCTCCTACGAGCAGTACTTC.

The chain employs TRBV6-5 and TRBJ1-2; tentative D call: TRBD1 (5 bases). This CDR3 region has 14 residues. Germline assignment: CDR1 MNHEY and CDR2 SVGAGI. The V and J ends lost 2 bases and 8 bases respectively, with 15 bases between them. In DNA form, the CDR3 reads TGTGCCAGCAGTTACAATATCGGTGGGGGAGGCTACACCTTC. Translated, it gives CASSYNIGGGGYTF.

The genes are TRBV5-4 and TRBJ1-2, with a possible D match to TRBD1 (6 bases). This CDR3 comprises 15 residues. Germline V gives CDR1 SGHNT, CDR2 YYREEE (reference sequence). The V end lost 5 bases, the J end lost 2 bases, and 16 bases lay between the germline ends. The CDR3 DNA reads TGTGCCAGCAGTTTTGAGGGGGGTCGGAACTATGGCTACACCTTC. This encodes CASSFEGGRNYGYTF.

The chain employs TRBV5-1 and TRBJ2-1; 14 bases map to TRBD2. The CDR3 is 16 amino acids. CDR1 and CDR2 (germline): SGHRS, YFSETQ. The trim removed 1 base at V and 8 bases at J, leaving 5 bases unmatched. CDR3 DNA: TGCGCCAGCAGCTTGAAAGGGACTAGCGGGAGCGATGAGCAGTTCTTC. Its translation is CASSLKGTSGSDEQFF.

A word on this clone: The sample carries other DNA sequences with the same CDR3. The rearrangement uses TRBV29-1 and TRBJ1-1, with 10 bases identical to TRBD1. Germline V gene lookup returns CDR1 SQVTM and CDR2 ANQGSEA. The trim removed 5 bases at V and 5 bases at J, leaving 5 bases unmatched. There are 13 residues in the CDR3. Here the CDR3 DNA reads TGCAGCGTTAGACAGGGGGCGGGGACTGAAGCTTTCTTT. It is translated as CSVRQGAGTEAFF.

The J gene is TRBJ1-1, the V gene TRBV3-1 (or the pseudogene TRBV3-2); D might be TRBD1 (5 bases). Trimming shortened V by 0 bases and J by 9 bases, and 11 bases separated the two germline ends. CDR1 is LGHDT, CDR2 YNNKEL, per germline (reference sequence). This CDR3 spans 13 amino acids. Here the CDR3 DNA reads TGTGCCAGCAGCCAAGAATGGGACGCACAAGCTTTCTTT. Protein sequence: CASSQEWDAQAFF.

The CDR3 nucleotides read TGCGCCAGCAGCCGTGGGGATTTCAGCGGCTATGGCTACACCTTC. Encoded protein: CASSRGDFSGYGYTF. This chain uses TRBV4-1 with TRBJ1-2; D gene uncertain. V lost 4 bases to trimming and J lost 4 bases, with 16 bases between them. CDR3 length: 15 amino acids. Germline CDR1 reads MGHRA; CDR2 reads YSYEKL.

This rearrangement joins TRBV4-1 to TRBJ2-7, with TRBD1 as a possible D gene (6 bases). Per the germline V gene, CDR1 is MGHRA and CDR2 is YSYEKL. The CDR3 length is 15 residues. Trimming cost V 0 bases and J 2 bases, with 11 bases left between them. In nucleotides, the CDR3 is TGCGCCAGCAGCCAAGAGGGGGCCTCGACCTACGAGCAGTACTTC. Amino acid sequence: CASSQEGASTYEQYF.

The chain uses TRBV28 and TRBJ2-5, with 9 bases lining up with TRBD2. With V trimmed by 2 bases and J by 3 bases, 7 bases remained unmatched. The germline gives CDR1 MDHEN, CDR2 SYDVKM. The CDR3 length is 16 residues. The CDR3 DNA reads TGTGCCAGCAGTTTACCCAGCGGGGGGCTTAAAGAGACCCAGTACTTC. Its protein is CASSLPSGGLKETQYF.

The chain is built from TRBV4-2 and TRBJ2-6, with 8 positions matching TRBD1. J gave up 0 bases and V 0 bases, and 4 bases lay outside the gene matches. CDR1 and CDR2 from the germline V gene are LGHNA and YNFKEQ. The CDR3 covers 18 residues. For the CDR3, the DNA is TGTGCCAGCAGCCAAGACCCGACAGGGGTCTCTGGGGCCAACGTCCTGACTTTC. Its translation: CASSQDPTGVSGANVLTF.

The rearrangement links TRBV6-7 to TRBJ1-5, with D possibly matching TRBD1 (5 bases). TRBV6-7 carries the ORF label, with uncertain function. The CDR3 covers 15 residues. The V gene lost 5 bases and the J gene lost 2 bases, with 13 bases spanning the gap. CDR3 amino acids: CASSLDRRGNQPQHF. The CDR3 nucleotides read TGTGCCAGCAGTCTCGACAGAAGAGGCAATCAGCCCCAGCATTTT.

This chain connects TRBV15 to TRBJ2-3; 14 nucleotides agree with TRBD2. The CDR3 spans 16 residues. Germline loops: CDR1 LNHNV, CDR2 YYDKDF (reference sequence). J was trimmed by 9 bases and V by 6 bases; bases with no gene match: 11. CDR3 protein: CATRNGLAGGPATQYF. CDR3 bases: TGTGCCACCAGAAACGGACTAGCGGGAGGCCCAGCCACGCAGTATTTT.

This chain uses TRBV5-1 with TRBJ1-4; 7 nucleotides align to TRBD1. The CDR3 is 16 amino acids. Germline V gene data show CDR1 as SGHRS and CDR2 as YFSETQ. Trimming cost V 4 bases and J 0 bases; bases outside gene matches: 6. This CDR3 is CASSTGTVATNEKLFF. CDR3 nucleotides: TGCGCCAGCAGCACCGGGACAGTGGCAACTAATGAAAAACTGTTTTTT. The variable domain in full, completed from reference TRBV5-1 and TRBJ1-4, reads KAGVTQTPRYLIKTRGQQVTLSCSPISGHRSVSWYQQTPGQGLQFLFEYFSETQRNKGNFPGRFSGRQFSNSRSEMNVSTLELGDSALYLCASSTGTVATNEKLFFGSGTQLSVL.

The chain uses TRBV7-3 and TRBJ1-1, with D maybe TRBD1 (5 bases). V was cut by 2 bases and J by 5 bases, with 18 bases left in between. The germline gives CDR1 SGHTA, CDR2 FQGTGA. This CDR3 comprises 16 residues. The CDR3 region has the DNA TGTGCCAGCAGCTTATCCCCAGGGCGGTTAGGGACTGAAGCTTTCTTT. Amino acid sequence: CASSLSPGRLGTEAFF.

The chain uses TRBV27 and TRBJ2-5; 7 bases are shared with TRBD1. V was pared by 6 bases and J by 2 bases, with 9 bases of the junction left unmatched. The CDR3 runs to 15 residues. Per germline, CDR1 MNHEY and CDR2 SMNVEV (reference sequence). The CDR3 sequence: CASSSGGDWQETQYF. As DNA, the CDR3 is TGTGCCAGCAGCTCAGGGGGAGATTGGCAAGAGACCCAGTACTTC.

The genes are TRBV9 and TRBJ2-2; TRBD1 might be the D (5 bases). Trimming shortened V by 3 bases and J by 1 base, and 7 bases separated the two germline ends. This CDR3 has 14 residues. From germline, CDR1 is SGDLS and CDR2 YYNGEE. The CDR3 DNA sequence: TGTGCCAGCAGCGCCCAGGGGAACACCGGGGAGCTGTTTTTT. Its translation: CASSAQGNTGELFF.

This rearrangement joins TRBV5-1 to TRBJ2-5; 7 positions match TRBD2. The V and J ends lost 2 bases and 3 bases, in that order; junction bases with no gene match: 4. The CDR3 spans 14 residues. Germline CDR1 reads SGHRS; CDR2 reads YFSETQ. CDR3 nucleotide sequence: TGCGCCAGCAGCTTCGGGCTAGCGGAAGAGACCCAGTACTTC. This gives the protein CASSFGLAEETQYF.

The rearrangement uses TRBV4-1 and TRBJ1-1; weak D call: TRBD1 (6 bases). Germline V gives CDR1 MGHRA, CDR2 YSYEKL. The CDR3 has 15 residues. Trimming pared 0 bases from V and 9 bases from J, leaving 17 bases between. In DNA, the CDR3 is TGCGCCAGCAGCCAAGATCCCCCAGGGGCTGATCAAGCTTTCTTT. Protein sequence: CASSQDPPGADQAFF.

The chain is built from TRBV19 and TRBJ1-3, with no clear D. V was clipped by 5 bases and J by 0 bases, with 11 bases between them. Looked up from germline, CDR1 is LNHDA and CDR2 is SQIVND (reference sequence). This CDR3 is built from 15 residues. The CDR3 sequence is CASSARSHSGNTIYF. For the CDR3, the DNA is TGTGCCAGTAGTGCGAGGTCCCACTCTGGAAACACCATATATTTT.

J is TRBJ2-7 and V is TRBV2, with a possible D match to TRBD1 (6 bases). CDR1 is SNHLY, CDR2 FYNNEI, per germline. The CDR3 covers 14 residues. The V and J ends lost 4 bases and 2 bases respectively, with 12 bases between them. The DNA of the CDR3 is TGTGCCAGCAGTGTTCGGGACATCACCTACGAGCAGTACTTC. Translated: CASSVRDITYEQYF.